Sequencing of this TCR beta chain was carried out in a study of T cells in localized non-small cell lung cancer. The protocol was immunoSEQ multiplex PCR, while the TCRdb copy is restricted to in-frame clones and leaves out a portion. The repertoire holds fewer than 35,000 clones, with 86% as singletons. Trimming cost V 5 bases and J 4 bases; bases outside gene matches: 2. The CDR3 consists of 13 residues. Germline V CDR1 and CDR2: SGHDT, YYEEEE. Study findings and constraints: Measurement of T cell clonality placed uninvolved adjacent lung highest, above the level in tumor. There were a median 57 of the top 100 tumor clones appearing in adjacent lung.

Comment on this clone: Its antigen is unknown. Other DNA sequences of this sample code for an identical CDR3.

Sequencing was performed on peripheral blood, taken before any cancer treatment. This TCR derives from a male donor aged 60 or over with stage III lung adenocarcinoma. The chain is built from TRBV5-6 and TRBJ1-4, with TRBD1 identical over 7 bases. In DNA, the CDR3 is TGTGCCAGCAGGGGACAGCTTAATGAAAAACTGTTTTTT. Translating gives CASRGQLNEKLFF.